This T cell receptor (beta chain) was profiled in a study of neurological immune-mediated disorders. Study observations and caveats: Sharing of CDR3 amino acid sequences among expanded clones across subjects was absent, suggesting private repertoires in all groups.

Many counts were recorded for this clonotype. Its antigen remains unidentified. Time point given: longitudinal time-point 2. TCRdb redid the calling of the 5' RACE reads with MiXCR, one entry per CDR3 protein. Of about 49,000 distinct CDR3 sequences in the sample, about 12% are singletons; the top ten hold 4.5%. Sequenced: PBMCs. The origin of this receptor is a male donor with HTLV-1-associated myelopathy (HAM/TSP).

The CDR3: CSVVRGGRTGNQPQHF. In nucleotides, the CDR3 is TGCAGTGTGGTCAGGGGGGGACGGACAGGAAATCAGCCCCAGCATTTT. V gene TRBV20-1 combines with J gene TRBJ1-5; 7 nucleotides match TRBD1. The CDR3 runs 16 residues. J gave up 4 bases and V 7 bases, and 16 bases lay outside the gene matches. Per germline, CDR1 DFQATT and CDR2 SNEGSKA (reference sequence).